A selection of T cell receptor beta chains follows, all from one sample in a study of T cell responses to AZD1222 COVID-19 vaccine. The assay was immunoSEQ multiplex PCR, and TCRdb's table has in-frame clones only and misses some. Among 94,000 or so clones listed, roughly nine tenths were seen once. The material sequenced was peripheral blood, taken on day 0 of AZD1222 vaccination. The receptors come from an adult in good health. Each CDR3 is given with its conserved first and last residue. A D gene is named only where the DNA matches it firmly. Some rows have no size entry. The others give once, few or many, or a class for an expanded clone.

cdr3_nt	cdr3_aa	d_call	clone_size	v_call	j_call
TGTGCCAGCAGGCCTACAGGGGGAGAAGCTTTCTTT	CASRPTGGEAFF	TRBD1	NA	TRBV6-2/TRBV6-3	TRBJ1-1
TGTGCCAGCAGCTTGGAGGCGGGGGGGTACAATGAGCAGTTCTTC	CASSLEAGGYNEQFF	TRBD2	NA	TRBV5-4	TRBJ2-1
TGCGCCAGCAGCTTGGCGGTTGCGCGGCGGGCCGCGAACACCGGGGAGCTGTTTTTT	CASSLAVARRAANTGELFF	NA	few	TRBV5-1	TRBJ2-2
TGTGCCAGTAGTCCCCCGAGCCGGACGGGGAACACTGAAGCTTTCTTT	CASSPPSRTGNTEAFF	NA	NA	TRBV19	TRBJ1-1
TGTGCCAGCACCCTATTGACAGGGACCTCCTACAATGAGCAGTTCTTC	CASTLLTGTSYNEQFF	TRBD1	NA	TRBV27	TRBJ2-1
TGTGCCAGCAGCTTAGGCCCGGGACAGGGCACCTCTGGGGCCAACGTCCTGACTTTC	CASSLGPGQGTSGANVLTF	TRBD1	NA	TRBV3-1/TRBV3-2	TRBJ2-6
TGTGCCACCTCAGAGGGCGCGGGCTACACCTTC	CATSEGAGYTF	NA	NA	TRBV12-3/TRBV12-4	TRBJ1-2
TGTGCCAGTAGTTCCCCGGGACAGGGGGCCTATGAGCAGTTCTTC	CASSSPGQGAYEQFF	TRBD1	NA	TRBV19	TRBJ2-1
TGTGCCAGCAGTTTAGAACTAGCGCTAGTTACGCAGTATTTT	CASSLELALVTQYF	TRBD2	NA	TRBV28	TRBJ2-3
TGTGCCAGCACCGGGACAGGGCAAAGGGGGACCCAGTACTTC	CASTGTGQRGTQYF	TRBD1	NA	TRBV2	TRBJ2-5
TGTGCCAGCAGCCTGACAGGGAATGGCGCTGGAAACACCATATATTTT	CASSLTGNGAGNTIYF	TRBD1	NA	TRBV7-2	TRBJ1-3
TGTGCCAGCAGTGAAGCCCCGATTTTGCCTTCATACTACGAGCAGTACTTC	CASSEAPILPSYYEQYF	NA	NA	TRBV6-1	TRBJ2-7
TGCAGGGGGGAAGGGAGGTCGTCGTTCTTC	CRGEGRSSFF	NA	NA	TRBV20-1	TRBJ2-1
TGTGCCAGCAGCCAAGGACCGCAAGAGACCCAGTACTTC	CASSQGPQETQYF	NA	NA	TRBV3-1/TRBV3-2	TRBJ2-5
TGCGCCAGCAGCTTGACACTAGCGGGGAGGTATGAGCAGTTCTTC	CASSLTLAGRYEQFF	TRBD2	NA	TRBV5-1	TRBJ2-1
TGTGCCAGCGGCGAGGCTCAGCCCCAGCATTTT	CASGEAQPQHF	NA	NA	TRBV2	TRBJ1-5
TGTGCCAGCAGCGTAGGGACAGACTTTGAAGCTTTCTTT	CASSVGTDFEAFF	NA	NA	TRBV9	TRBJ1-1
TGTGCCAGCAGCGTCGGGCGGACCGCCTCAGATACGCAGTATTTT	CASSVGRTASDTQYF	NA	NA	TRBV11-3	TRBJ2-3
TGCAGCGTCCCCAGCAGCAACACTGAAGCTTTCTTT	CSVPSSNTEAFF	NA	once	TRBV29-1	TRBJ1-1
TGTGCCAGCAAATTAGGGGACAGGGCCTACGAGCAGTACTTC	CASKLGDRAYEQYF	TRBD1	NA	TRBV11-2	TRBJ2-7
TGTGCCATCAGTGAGTCGGTGACGTTGAACACTGAAGCTTTCTTT	CAISESVTLNTEAFF	NA	NA	TRBV10-3	TRBJ1-1
TGTGCCAGCAGCCTTCGGGGTGAAAAACTGTTTTTT	CASSLRGEKLFF	NA	NA	TRBV12-3/TRBV12-4	TRBJ1-4
TGTGCCACCAGTGATTTCGGCACAGATACGCAGTATTTT	CATSDFGTDTQYF	NA	NA	TRBV24-1	TRBJ2-3
TGTGCCTGGATGCAGTGGTTGAACACTGAAGCTTTCTTT	CAWMQWLNTEAFF	NA	NA	TRBV30	TRBJ1-1
TGTGCCAGCAGCCAGGGTTCAGGGGCTAGTGGAACAGATACGCAGTATTTT	CASSQGSGASGTDTQYF	NA	NA	TRBV13	TRBJ2-3
TGTGCCAGCAGCCTAGGACAACAGGGGAACACTGAAGCTTTCTTT	CASSLGQQGNTEAFF	NA	NA	TRBV3-1/TRBV3-2	TRBJ1-1
TGTGCCAGCAGCTTCTGGCGGGGGGGAGGTAATGAGCAGTTCTTC	CASSFWRGGGNEQFF	TRBD2	NA	TRBV7-8	TRBJ2-1
TGTGCCAGCAGCCCCGGGGACGGCCCAGAGACCCAGTACTTC	CASSPGDGPETQYF	NA	NA	TRBV6-2/TRBV6-3	TRBJ2-5
TGCAGCGTTGCCTCGACTAGCGGAGACCAAGAGACCCAGTACTTC	CSVASTSGDQETQYF	TRBD2	NA	TRBV29-1	TRBJ2-5
TGTGCCAGCAGTACGTTTATGAACACTGAAGCTTTCTTT	CASSTFMNTEAFF	NA	NA	TRBV6-5	TRBJ1-1
TGTGCCAGCAGTTTAGGGGGACAACAGCCCCAGCATTTT	CASSLGGQQPQHF	NA	NA	TRBV6-5	TRBJ1-5
TGCGCCAGCAGCCAAGATATTAACAATGAGCAGTTCTTC	CASSQDINNEQFF	NA	NA	TRBV4-3	TRBJ2-1
TGTGCCATCAGCCCTACTACATCGATCTACGAGCAGTACTTC	CAISPTTSIYEQYF	NA	once	TRBV10-3	TRBJ2-7
TGTGCCAGCAGTACCCGGGACCGACTCACTGAAGCTTTCTTT	CASSTRDRLTEAFF	NA	NA	TRBV27	TRBJ1-1
TGTGCCAGCAGCAGGGAGACGAGGCAGCCCCAGCATTTT	CASSRETRQPQHF	NA	NA	TRBV6-5	TRBJ1-5
TGTGCCAGCAGTGGCATCACAGATACGCAGTATTTT	CASSGITDTQYF	NA	NA	TRBV2	TRBJ2-3
TGTGCCTGGAGTGGCGGGGGGACACAAGAGACCCAGTACTTC	CAWSGGGTQETQYF	TRBD2	NA	TRBV30	TRBJ2-5
TGTGCCAGCGAGGGCGGGGAGCAGTTCTTC	CASEGGEQFF	NA	NA	TRBV2	TRBJ2-1
TGTGCCAGCAACCCGAGCCTTGTGAATGGCTACACCTTC	CASNPSLVNGYTF	NA	NA	TRBV2	TRBJ1-2
TGTGCCATCACTCTCTCGAGGGGGGTCTCTGGAAACACCATATATTTT	CAITLSRGVSGNTIYF	NA	NA	TRBV10-3	TRBJ1-3
TGTGCCTGGAGTCAGGACAGCGTTTATGGCTACACCTTC	CAWSQDSVYGYTF	NA	NA	TRBV30	TRBJ1-2
TGTGCCAGCAGCTCGGACGACACCGGGGAGCTGTTTTTT	CASSSDDTGELFF	NA	NA	TRBV11-2	TRBJ2-2
TGTGCCAGCAGCCCCAGGGGCTGGACCCAGTACTTC	CASSPRGWTQYF	NA	NA	TRBV12-3/TRBV12-4	TRBJ2-5
TGTGCCAGCAGAAGGACCCCCCAGGGTGTGTACTTC	CASRRTPQGVYF	NA	NA	TRBV2	TRBJ2-7
TGTGCCAGCAGCGGCGGTAACACGGGGGGCCGTCCCCTTGAGCAGTTCTTC	CASSGGNTGGRPLEQFF	NA	NA	TRBV9	TRBJ2-1
TGCGCCAGCAGCCAGGTTGCGGGACAGGGCTATGAAAAACTGTTTTTT	CASSQVAGQGYEKLFF	TRBD1	many	TRBV4-3	TRBJ1-4
TGCGCCAGCAGCTTGGTGGGGGCCGCAGATACGCAGTATTTT	CASSLVGAADTQYF	NA	NA	TRBV5-1	TRBJ2-3
TGTGCCAGTAGGGCCCCGCCAGCGGAAGCTTTCTTT	CASRAPPAEAFF	NA	NA	TRBV19	TRBJ1-1
TGTGCCAGCAGTCTCGACAGCTATAATTCACCCCTCCACTTT	CASSLDSYNSPLHF	NA	few	TRBV6-5	TRBJ1-6
TGTGCCAGCAGCTCGATCGGGGGGCAGGAGCAGTACTTC	CASSSIGGQEQYF	NA	NA	TRBV5-4	TRBJ2-7
TGTGCCAGCAGCTCACCCATGGTCCTTCTACACAATGAGCAGTTCTTC	CASSSPMVLLHNEQFF	NA	once	TRBV27	TRBJ2-1